This TCR beta chain was recovered during a study of blood T cell repertoires in COVID-19. Study-level information: Sample material is recorded as cDNA or gDNA derived from T cells, B-cell-depleted T cells, or PBMCs.

Germline-derived CDR1 and CDR2 are LGHDT and YNNKEL (reference sequence). V was clipped by 1 base and J by 1 base, with 11 bases between them. The CDR3 sequence is 15 residues long. In Seattle, patients joined the study during active infection and were tracked longitudinally. Authors' processing steps: The assay estimated nucleated cells by amplifying reference gene primers. Method: immunoSEQ multiplex PCR; TCRdb's copy keeps in-frame clones and lacks some. V and J calls and clone size are as listed in that table; D and trimming were resolved from the DNA. The sample lists roughly 45,000 clones, just over 90% occurring once.

This clonotype was sampled from a man in his 60s with COVID-19, enrolled during active disease. The sample taken for sequencing was peripheral blood. J is TRBJ2-7 and V is TRBV3-1 (or the pseudogene TRBV3-2), with a tentative D call TRBD2 (6 bases). CDR3 residues: CASSQAGTESYEQYF. The CDR3 DNA follows: TGTGCCAGCAGCCAAGCCGGGACTGAATCCTACGAGCAGTACTTC.